The next 26 T cell receptor beta chains were all read from a single sample in a study of response to subunit inactivated influenza vaccine (dated by TCRdb to 2016 to 2019). The library was prepared using RT-PCR. TCRdb shows the sequencer as Illumina HiSeq 2500. TCRdb redid the processing of the public reads, applying fastp at Q25 and MiXCR, and retained in-frame beta chains. Each CDR3 protein appears once, grouped with its most common genes and DNA. For this sample there are around 480,000 distinct CDR3 sequences; 16% appear just once. Of the sample, approximately 3% falls within the top ten clones. This specimen consisted of CD4+ T cells sorted from PBMCs, obtained around 25 months after vaccination. These receptors all come from a man aged 50 to 69 who received an inactivated influenza vaccine. Donor details come from another sample of the same person, matched by shared clones.

The table lists this clonotype with a few counts. V usage is TRBV10-3 and J usage is TRBJ2-6, with a tentative D call TRBD1 (5 bases). From germline, CDR1 is ENHRY and CDR2 SYGVKD. V lost 6 bases and J lost 0, with 12 bases in between. This CDR3 is 16 amino acids long. In DNA, the CDR3 is TGTGCCATCAGCGATAGTACAGGCTCTGGGGCCAACGTCCTGACTTTC. This sequence encodes CAISDSTGSGANVLTF.

The rearrangement links TRBV7-2 to TRBJ2-7, with 15 bases aligning to TRBD2. V was clipped by 3 bases and J by 4 bases; unmatched bases: 4. The CDR3 has 16 residues. CDR1 is SGHTA, CDR2 FQGNSA, per germline. CDR3 in amino acids: CASSFLGLAGGYEQYF. The CDR3 DNA follows: TGTGCCAGCAGCTTCCTTGGACTAGCGGGGGGGTACGAGCAGTACTTC.

This clonotype turned up a few times. This chain uses TRBV16 with TRBJ1-2; maybe TRBD1 (5 bases). V lost 5 bases and J lost 2, with 9 bases in between. The CDR3 sequence is 13 residues long. Per the germline V gene, CDR1 is KGHSY and CDR2 is FQNENV. The CDR3: CASSLGRNYGYTF. The DNA for the CDR3 is TGTGCCAGCAGCTTGGGACGGAACTATGGCTACACCTTC.

This clonotype was seen at least ten times. The chain combines TRBV5-1 with TRBJ2-7, with 11 nucleotides matching TRBD1. The CDR3 loop spans 14 amino acids. V gave up 0 bases and J gave up 8 bases; unmatched junction bases: 4. CDR1 is SGHRS and CDR2 is YFSETQ in the germline V gene. In nucleotides, the CDR3 is TGCGCCAGCAGCTTGGGGACAGGGGGCATTAAGCAGTACTTC. Amino acid sequence: CASSLGTGGIKQYF.

This sequence joins TRBV5-1 and TRBJ2-1; TRBD1 might be the D (7 bases). The CDR3 has 14 residues. V gave up 9 bases and J gave up 5 bases, with 18 bases separating them. Germline V gene sequence: CDR1 SGHRS, CDR2 YFSETQ. In DNA, the CDR3 is TGCGCCAAGAGCAGGGGGGTTAAACACAATGAGCAGTTCTTC. This encodes CAKSRGVKHNEQFF.

The gene calls are TRBV5-1 and TRBJ1-1; D uncertain. The CDR3 is made up of 14 amino acids. Trimming left V 2 bases short and J 1 base short, with 9 bases between. Germline V gives CDR1 SGHRS, CDR2 YFSETQ. CDR3 protein: CASSFRTENTEAFF. The CDR3 coding sequence is TGCGCCAGCAGCTTCCGGACGGAGAACACTGAAGCTTTCTTT.

This clonotype was detected ten times or more. The V gene is TRBV12-3 or TRBV12-4, the J gene TRBJ2-1; no definite D call. The CDR3 is made up of 14 amino acids. V was clipped by 2 bases and J by 3 bases, with 8 bases between them. The CDR3 DNA reads TGTGCCAGCAGTTTATCGAGACTCTACAATGAGCAGTTCTTC. Its protein product is CASSLSRLYNEQFF.

This chain uses TRBV2 with TRBJ2-3, with 9 positions matching TRBD1. Germline V CDR1 and CDR2: SNHLY, FYNNEI. The ends lost 6 bases at V and 4 bases at J; junction bases unmatched: 8. The CDR3 has 15 amino acids. The DNA for the CDR3 is TGTGCCAGCAGCATACAGGGGGCGGGTGCAGATACGCAGTATTTT. Protein: CASSIQGAGADTQYF.

The genes are TRBV11-2 and TRBJ1-2, with a weak D call TRBD1 (6 bases). The germline V gene encodes CDR1 SGHAT and CDR2 FQNNGV. Trimming took off 0 bases at V and 7 bases at J, with 12 bases between the two ends. The CDR3 runs 14 residues. CDR3 protein: CASSLELGGSGYTF. CDR3 bases: TGTGCCAGCAGCTTAGAATTAGGGGGAAGTGGCTACACCTTC. Based on the CDR3 plus reference TRBV11-2 and TRBJ1-2, the full variable domain is EAGVAQSPRYKIIEKRQSVAFWCNPISGHATLYWYQQILGQGPKLLIQFQNNGVVDDSQLPKDRFSAERLKGVDSTLKIQPAKLEDSAVYLCASSLELGGSGYTFGSGTRLTVV.

The chain combines TRBV6-5 with TRBJ1-1; D gene ambiguous. The germline V gene has CDR1 MNHEY and CDR2 SVGAGI. This CDR3 comprises 14 residues. V was trimmed by 0 bases and J by 1 base, leaving 6 bases between them. CDR3 sequence reads: CASSYSRRNTEAFF. In DNA form, the CDR3 reads TGTGCCAGCAGTTACTCCCGGAGGAACACTGAAGCTTTCTTT.

The gene calls are TRBV24-1 and TRBJ2-2, with 11 bases aligning to TRBD2. Germline V gives CDR1 KGHDR, CDR2 SFDVKD. J lost 10 bases, V lost 9 bases, and 9 bases had no gene match. This CDR3 has 14 residues. DNA for the CDR3: TGTGCCACCTCCCGTAGCGGGGGGGCCGCGGAGCTGTTTTTT. This encodes CATSRSGGAAELFF.

This clonotype showed up many times. V usage is TRBV4-3 and J usage is TRBJ2-2; a possible D gene is TRBD2 (5 bases). Germline values: CDR1 LGHNA, CDR2 YSLEER. The CDR3 is 14 amino acids. The V and J ends lost 0 bases and 5 bases respectively, with 7 bases between them. CDR3 in DNA: TGCGCCAGCAGCCAAGATCGGGGTACCGGGGAGCTGTTTTTT. It specifies CASSQDRGTGELFF.

A few counts support this clonotype. The chain recombines TRBV12-3 or TRBV12-4 with TRBJ1-2; D call uncertain. The CDR3 extends over 12 amino acids. V was pared by 4 bases and J by 7 bases, with 10 bases between. The CDR3 region is CASSSGDLGYTF. The DNA for the CDR3 is TGTGCCAGCAGTTCTGGGGATCTTGGCTACACCTTC.

This clonotype has only a few counts. V is TRBV20-1 and J is TRBJ1-5; possibly TRBD1 for D (5 bases). CDR3 length equals 16 residues. Trimming removed 0 bases from V and 6 bases from J, with 18 bases in between. The germline CDR1 and CDR2 sequences are DFQATT and SNEGSKA (reference sequence). The CDR3 is CSARDRSAGSGQPQHF. The CDR3 nucleotides are TGCAGTGCTAGAGATCGGTCGGCAGGGTCAGGTCAGCCCCAGCATTTT.

V and J are TRBV20-1 and TRBJ1-5, with D perhaps matching TRBD1 (6 bases). V lost 0 bases, J lost 4 bases, and 10 bases lay in between. There are 14 residues in the CDR3. Germline CDR1 and CDR2: DFQATT and SNEGSKA (reference sequence). CDR3 nucleotide sequence: TGCAGTGCTAGAGATGCGGGGGCAAATCAGCCCCAGCATTTT. Translated, it gives CSARDAGANQPQHF.

This clonotype was detected many times. J is TRBJ1-4 and V is TRBV20-1, with a possible D match to TRBD1 (5 bases). Germline values: CDR1 DFQATT, CDR2 SNEGSKA (reference sequence). This CDR3 region has 13 residues. Deletions cut 6 bases from V and 8 bases from J, with 16 bases between. This chain's CDR3 is CSATPGTREKLFF. The CDR3 bases are TGCAGTGCAACCCCGGGGACTCGGGAAAAACTGTTTTTT.

This clonotype has just a few counts. The genes are TRBV3-1 and TRBJ2-6; D may be TRBD1 (5 bases). Germline CDR1 is LGHDT and CDR2 is YNNKEL (reference sequence). The CDR3 has 15 residues. Trimming removed 4 bases from V and 3 bases from J, with 10 bases in between. CDR3 residues: CASSPRRVGANVLTF. The CDR3 DNA reads as TGTGCCAGCAGCCCACGCAGGGTTGGGGCCAACGTCCTGACTTTC.

This clonotype has a count of ten or more. V and J are TRBV3-1 and TRBJ1-1; TRBD1 is a possible D gene (5 bases). The CDR3 runs 13 residues. Germline CDR1 reads LGHDT; CDR2 reads YNNKEL (reference sequence). Between the trimmed V and J ends, which lost 4 bases and 5 bases, there was a span of 11 bases. The CDR3, as DNA: TGTGCCAGCAGCCTCCCGGGGACGACTGAAGCTTTCTTT. It translates to CASSLPGTTEAFF.

The rearrangement joins TRBV2 to TRBJ2-1; D not certain. The germline CDR1 and CDR2 sequences are SNHLY and FYNNEI. The V end lost 8 bases, the J end lost 12 bases, and 11 bases lay between the germline ends. The CDR3 loop spans 10 amino acids. The CDR3 DNA reads as TGTGCCAGCCGCCGAGTGTTGCAGTTCTTC. Its protein product is CASRRVLQFF.

V is TRBV20-1 and J is TRBJ2-5; 7 bases match TRBD1. This CDR3 spans 14 amino acids. V dropped 6 bases and J dropped 2; count of bases not matched to a gene: 9. The germline V gene has CDR1 DFQATT and CDR2 SNEGSKA (reference sequence). The CDR3 spells CSAGDRRIQETQYF. The DNA of the CDR3 is TGCAGTGCGGGGGACAGACGAATACAAGAGACCCAGTACTTC.

This clonotype was seen a few times. The J gene is TRBJ2-7, the V gene TRBV12-3 or TRBV12-4, with D hard to call. Trimming removed 2 bases at V and 5 bases at J, with 7 bases between. This CDR3 contains 12 residues. The CDR3 nucleotides read TGTGCCAGCAGTTTAAACAGAAACGAGCAGTACTTC. It codes for CASSLNRNEQYF.

This clonotype occurred a few times. At one end, the junction sequence differs from germline, possibly due to a read error. The chain is built from TRBV4-2 and TRBJ1-2, with D possibly matching TRBD1 (6 bases). The CDR3 covers 11 residues. Germline lookup yields CDR1 LGHNA and CDR2 YNFKEQ. CDR3 sequence reads: CASSQDTDRFF. The CDR3 coding sequence is TGTGCCAGCAGCCAAGATACCGACAGGTTCTTC.

This clonotype occurred a few times. This rearrangement joins TRBV5-1 to TRBJ2-4; no definite D call. The V gene lost 0 bases and the J gene lost 8 bases, with 6 bases spanning the gap. The CDR3 has 12 residues. CDR1 and CDR2 (germline): SGHRS, YFSETQ. The CDR3 sequence: CASSLASDIQYF. The CDR3 DNA reads as TGCGCCAGCAGCTTGGCTAGTGACATTCAGTACTTC.

The table lists this clonotype with many counts. The chain recombines TRBV12-3 or TRBV12-4 with TRBJ2-3; 14 bases fit TRBD2. With 6 bases clipped from V and 3 bases from J, the junction kept 2 bases outside the gene matches. CDR3 length: 15 amino acids. The CDR3 protein is CASRRTSGRTDTQYF. In DNA, the CDR3 is TGTGCCAGCAGGAGGACTAGCGGGAGGACAGATACGCAGTATTTT.

This chain uses TRBV4-1 with TRBJ2-2; 8 bases fit TRBD1. Germline V gives CDR1 MGHRA, CDR2 YSYEKL. The CDR3 has 15 amino acids. V shed 4 bases and J 4 bases; nucleotides not matched to a gene: 5. CDR3 sequence: CASSRPGQVTGELFF. CDR3 bases: TGCGCCAGCAGCCGACCGGGACAGGTCACCGGGGAGCTGTTTTTT.

V gene TRBV5-1 combines with J gene TRBJ2-3; D remains ambiguous. CDR1 SGHRS and CDR2 YFSETQ come from the germline V gene. This CDR3 region has 15 residues. V was clipped by 4 bases and J by 4 bases, with 16 bases between them. The CDR3: CASSIRPEVADTQYF. In DNA, the CDR3 is TGCGCCAGCAGCATACGCCCCGAGGTCGCAGATACGCAGTATTTT.